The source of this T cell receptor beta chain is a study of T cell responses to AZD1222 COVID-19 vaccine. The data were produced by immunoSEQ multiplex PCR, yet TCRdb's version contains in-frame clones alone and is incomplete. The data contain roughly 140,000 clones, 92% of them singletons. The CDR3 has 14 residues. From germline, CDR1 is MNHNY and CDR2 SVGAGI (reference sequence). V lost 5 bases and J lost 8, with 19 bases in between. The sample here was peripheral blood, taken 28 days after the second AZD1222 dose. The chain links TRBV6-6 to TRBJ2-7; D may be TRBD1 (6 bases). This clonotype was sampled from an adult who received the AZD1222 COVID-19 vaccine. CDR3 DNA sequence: TGTGCCAGCAGTGAGACGGGACATGGGCGGAAGCAGTACTTC. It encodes CASSETGHGRKQYF.